What follows are 29 T cell receptor beta chains derived from one specimen sequenced in a study of T cells after yellow fever vaccination. MiXCR, run by TCRdb on the 5' RACE reads, gives a single entry per CDR3 protein. The profile shows 30,000 to 35,000 distinct CDR3 sequences, about 6.6% of them singletons. The starting material was PBMCs, either bulk or a sorted T-cell subset (CD4+, CD8+, memory, or dextramer-sorted; not recorded which), obtained on the day of the first yellow fever vaccination. The receptors derive from a man aged 18 to 30 who received the YFV17D yellow fever vaccine.

This clonotype was seen many times. This chain connects TRBV24-1 to TRBJ2-3, with D possibly being TRBD1 or TRBD2 (5 bases each). This CDR3 has 17 amino acids. Trimming removed 7 bases from V and 1 base from J, with 20 bases in between. Germline loops: CDR1 KGHDR, CDR2 SFDVKD. DNA for the CDR3: TGTGCCACCAGGGCCCGTAAGCGGACACCGCGCACAGATACGCAGTATTTT. Its protein is CATRARKRTPRTDTQYF.

This clonotype turned up a few times. The CDR3 DNA reads as TGTGCCAGCAGCCAGAGTCCACGGAACACTGAAGCTTTCTTT. It is translated as CASSQSPRNTEAFF. The V and J genes are TRBV3-1 and TRBJ1-1; the D is unclear. The CDR3 covers 14 residues. The V and J ends lost 3 bases and 1 base respectively, with 9 bases between them. The germline CDR1 and CDR2 sequences are LGHDT and YNNKEL (reference sequence).

The sample holds many counts of this clonotype. The chain carries TRBV7-7 and TRBJ1-1, with 7 bases that match TRBD1. J gave up 0 bases and V 5 bases, and 9 bases lay outside the gene matches. The CDR3 totals 16 residues. Germline assignment: CDR1 SSHAT and CDR2 FNYEAQ (reference sequence). CDR3 DNA: TGTGCCAGCAGCCCAACCTGGACAGGAATGAACACTGAAGCTTTCTTT. Its translation is CASSPTWTGMNTEAFF.

In its sample, this clonotype was seen many times. V is TRBV5-1 and J is TRBJ1-2; TRBD1 agrees at 10 bases. With 2 bases clipped from V and 0 bases from J, the junction kept 7 bases outside the gene matches. There are 17 residues in the CDR3. The germline CDR1 and CDR2 sequences are SGHRS and YFSETQ. In DNA, the CDR3 is TGCGCCAGCAGCTTAAATCCTGACAGGGGGCCTAACTATGGCTACACCTTC. Translation: CASSLNPDRGPNYGYTF.

J is TRBJ1-2 and V is TRBV7-2, with 8 bases aligning to TRBD1. The CDR3 length is 15 residues. The germline CDR1 and CDR2 sequences are SGHTA and FQGNSA. V gave up 6 bases and J gave up 8 bases; unmatched junction bases: 14. CDR3 in amino acids: CASSHVAGGVLGYTF. The CDR3 DNA reads TGTGCCAGCAGTCACGTGGCAGGGGGCGTCCTAGGCTACACCTTC.

The J gene is TRBJ1-2, the V gene TRBV7-9; TRBD1 matches at 9 bases. Germline-derived CDR1 and CDR2 are SEHNR and FQNEAQ (reference sequence). Germline trimming cut 5 bases from V and 5 bases from J; bases unmatched to any gene: 9. The CDR3 spans 15 residues. CDR3 sequence (DNA): TGTGCCAGCAGCCCGGGACAGGGTGGCTGGTATGGCTACACCTTC. This codes for CASSPGQGGWYGYTF.

This clonotype qualifies as medium-sized. This chain uses TRBV12-3 or TRBV12-4 with TRBJ1-2; 7 bases map to TRBD1. Germline trimming cut 5 bases from V and 4 bases from J; bases unmatched to any gene: 10. CDR3 length: 15 residues. The CDR3 nucleotides are TGTGCCAGCAGTACAAGACAGGGAGGTAGCTATGGCTACACCTTC. Amino acid sequence: CASSTRQGGSYGYTF.

This clonotype was counted a few times. V usage is TRBV20-1 and J usage is TRBJ1-3; a possible D gene is TRBD1 (6 bases). This CDR3 contains 14 residues. CDR1 DFQATT and CDR2 SNEGSKA come from the germline V gene (reference sequence). The V end was cut by 3 bases, the J end by 8 bases, with 17 bases between. The CDR3 is CSASSSGGADTIYF. CDR3 bases: TGCAGTGCTAGTTCGTCCGGGGGCGCGGACACCATATATTTT.

Notes on this clonotype: This may arise from a read error, as a much more abundant clone is one base away. This chain links TRBV7-9 with TRBJ1-2, with a possible D match to TRBD1 (6 bases). Trimming shortened V by 2 bases and J by 4 bases, and 11 bases separated the two germline ends. The germline CDR1 and CDR2 sequences are SEHNR and FQNEAQ (reference sequence). This CDR3 has 14 amino acids. CDR3 nucleotide sequence: TGTGCCAGCAGCTTATCAGGGGCGGGCTATGGCTACACCTTC. This encodes CASSLSGAGYGYTF.

This clonotype was seen many times. For the CDR3, the DNA is TGTGCCAGCAGCCTGTCGACCTCCTACGAGCAGTACTTC. This encodes CASSLSTSYEQYF. This chain links TRBV3-1 with TRBJ2-7; D is uncertain. Trimming took off 4 bases at V and 0 bases at J, with 7 bases between the two ends. The CDR3 runs to 13 residues. Germline V gives CDR1 LGHDT, CDR2 YNNKEL (reference sequence).

Ten or more counts support this clonotype. V is TRBV5-1 and J is TRBJ2-7, with TRBD1 identical over 7 bases. The CDR3 has 15 amino acids. Per germline, CDR1 SGHRS and CDR2 YFSETQ. Losses at the gene ends were 4 bases for V and 5 bases for J; bases not matched to a gene: 12. The CDR3 DNA sequence: TGCGCCAGCAGCCCGCCCACAGGGGTTTTAGACGAGCAGTACTTC. It codes for CASSPPTGVLDEQYF.

This clonotype was found a few times. The J gene is TRBJ2-7, the V gene TRBV7-2, with a weak D call TRBD2 (5 bases). Per germline, CDR1 SGHTA and CDR2 FQGNSA. V was trimmed by 5 bases and J by 0 bases, leaving 17 bases between them. The CDR3 runs 16 residues. In DNA, the CDR3 is TGTGCCAGCAGCCTCCTAGGACTTGGGGTCTCCTACGAGCAGTACTTC. Its protein is CASSLLGLGVSYEQYF.

This clonotype was recorded many times. The rearrangement joins TRBV20-1 to TRBJ1-2; 7 bases map to TRBD1. Germline CDR1 DFQATT, CDR2 SNEGSKA (reference sequence). The CDR3 consists of 16 residues. V trimming: 5 bases; J trimming: 2 bases; junction bases outside the gene matches: 14. The CDR3 sequence is CSAPESNRGVNYGYTF. The DNA for the CDR3 is TGCAGTGCTCCCGAATCAAACAGGGGAGTCAACTATGGCTACACCTTC.

This clonotype was recorded many times. V gene TRBV5-1 combines with J gene TRBJ2-7, with D unclear. Germline values: CDR1 SGHRS, CDR2 YFSETQ. This CDR3 is 14 amino acids long. Between the trimmed V and J ends, which lost 0 bases and 0 bases, there was a span of 7 bases. The CDR3 sequence is CASSLEWGSYEQYF. In DNA, the CDR3 is TGCGCCAGCAGCTTGGAGTGGGGCTCCTACGAGCAGTACTTC.

This clonotype was seen many times. The chain joins TRBV20-1 to TRBJ2-1, with 10 bases aligning to TRBD1. Germline V lookup: CDR1 DFQATT, CDR2 SNEGSKA (reference sequence). V lost 1 base, J lost 0 bases, and 0 bases stayed unmatched. The CDR3 length is 15 residues. CDR3: CSARGTGGSYNEQFF. Here the CDR3 DNA reads TGCAGTGCTAGAGGGACAGGGGGCTCCTACAATGAGCAGTTCTTC.

Written as DNA, the CDR3 is TGTGCCAGCACTCAGCTCCCTAGGGGGCTGGAGACCCAGTACTTC. Translated: CASTQLPRGLETQYF. The chain has TRBV6-1 and TRBJ2-5; 7 bases fit TRBD1. The V and J ends lost 7 bases and 5 bases, in that order; junction bases with no gene match: 13. CDR1 and CDR2 (germline): MNHNS, SASEGT. The CDR3 runs 15 residues.

This clonotype appeared many times. J is TRBJ1-3 and V is TRBV6-5; D remains unclear. CDR1 is MNHEY and CDR2 is SVGAGI in the germline V gene. The CDR3 sequence is 15 residues long. The germline V and J ends were trimmed by 0 bases and 1 base, with 7 bases remaining between them. This CDR3 reads CASSYSTASGNTIYF. In DNA form, the CDR3 reads TGTGCCAGCAGTTACTCGACGGCATCTGGAAACACCATATATTTT.

This clonotype was found a few times. The chain recombines TRBV5-4 with TRBJ2-2; D perhaps matches TRBD2 (6 bases). CDR1 and CDR2 (germline): SGHNT, YYREEE (reference sequence). The CDR3 is 17 residues long. Trimming left V 4 bases short and J 4 bases short, with 20 bases between. The CDR3 loop is CASSQQRGRGGTGELFF. CDR3 in DNA: TGTGCCAGCAGCCAACAACGTGGGCGGGGCGGCACCGGGGAGCTGTTTTTT.

This clonotype has only a few counts. This chain links TRBV5-1 with TRBJ1-1, with D possibly TRBD1 on 6 matching bases. Trimming removed 2 bases at V and 4 bases at J, with 12 bases between. The CDR3 length is 14 residues. Germline CDR1 and CDR2: SGHRS and YFSETQ. The CDR3 DNA follows: TGCGCCAGCAGCTTCGGGGGCGATGGCACTGAAGCTTTCTTT. Its translation is CASSFGGDGTEAFF. Full variable domain (missing parts from reference TRBV5-1 and TRBJ1-1): KAGVTQTPRYLIKTRGQQVTLSCSPISGHRSVSWYQQTPGQGLQFLFEYFSETQRNKGNFPGRFSGRQFSNSRSEMNVSTLELGDSALYLCASSFGGDGTEAFFGQGTRLTVV.

By share, this clonotype counts as medium-sized. J is TRBJ2-2 and V is TRBV19; D is possibly TRBD2 (5 bases). Germline-derived CDR1 and CDR2 are LNHDA and SQIVND (reference sequence). V was clipped by 3 bases and J by 5 bases, with 10 bases between them. The CDR3 contains 14 residues. The CDR3 here is CASSISVLTGELFF. The CDR3 nucleotides read TGTGCCAGTAGTATTAGCGTCTTGACCGGGGAGCTGTTTTTT.

The CDR3 loop is CASSTTGISPLHF. Written as DNA, the CDR3 is TGTGCCAGCAGTACGACAGGTATCTCACCCCTCCACTTT. The chain links TRBV6-6 to TRBJ1-6, with D perhaps TRBD1 (6 bases). This CDR3 comprises 13 residues. CDR1 MNHNY and CDR2 SVGAGI come from the germline V gene (reference sequence). The V and J ends lost 5 bases and 10 bases respectively, with 12 bases between them.

The CDR3 protein is CASSLTGGAYNEQFF. Written as DNA, the CDR3 is TGCGCCAGCAGCCTGACAGGGGGCGCTTACAATGAGCAGTTCTTC. This chain connects TRBV5-1 to TRBJ2-1, with 10 bases identical to TRBD1. The CDR3 runs to 15 residues. In germline, CDR1 is SGHRS, CDR2 YFSETQ. V was clipped by 4 bases and J by 4 bases; unmatched bases: 5.

This clonotype was detected ten times or more. V and J are TRBV7-2 and TRBJ2-3; no reliable D call. V was pared by 2 bases and J by 5 bases, with 5 bases between. This CDR3 spans 12 amino acids. CDR1 is SGHTA, CDR2 FQGNSA, per germline. CDR3 DNA: TGTGCCAGCAGCTTACTAAGAGATACGCAGTATTTT. Translated, it gives CASSLLRDTQYF.

This clonotype was picked up many times. This chain joins TRBV2 and TRBJ1-5, with 8 bases matching TRBD1. This CDR3 spans 14 amino acids. CDR1 is SNHLY and CDR2 is FYNNEI in the germline V gene. V was pared by 8 bases and J by 1 base, with 4 bases of the junction left unmatched. CDR3 sequence: CASQDRGSNQPQHF. As DNA, the CDR3 is TGTGCCAGCCAAGACAGGGGCAGCAATCAGCCCCAGCATTTT. Together with reference TRBV2 and TRBJ1-5, the CDR3 gives the full variable domain: EPEVTQTPSHQVTQMGQEVILRCVPISNHLYFYWYRQILGQKVEFLVSFYNNEISEKSEIFDDQFSVERPDGSNFTLKIRSTKLEDSAMYFCASQDRGSNQPQHFGDGTRLSIL.

Of note for this clonotype: This may be a read error: a much more frequent sequence differs by one nucleotide. This rearrangement joins TRBV6-4 to TRBJ1-1; D unresolved. Between the trimmed V and J ends, which lost 0 bases and 9 bases, there was a span of 11 bases. Germline CDR1 MRHNA, CDR2 SNTAGT. The CDR3 loop spans 13 amino acids. CDR3 sequence (DNA): TGTGCCAGCAGTGACTCGAGCTACACCAAAGCTTTCTTT. It is translated as CASSDSSYTKAFF.

This clonotype has ten or more counts. V gene TRBV4-3 combines with J gene TRBJ1-1; no definite D call. The germline V and J ends were trimmed by 1 base and 6 bases, with 9 bases remaining between them. Germline V gene data show CDR1 as LGHNA and CDR2 as YSLEER. The CDR3 is 13 residues long. CDR3 in DNA: TGCGCCAGCAGCCAAGTCACGAGGGCTGAAGCTTTCTTT. Encoded protein: CASSQVTRAEAFF.

The chain combines TRBV12-3 or TRBV12-4 with TRBJ2-6; D unclear. V gave up 5 bases and J gave up 1 base, with 3 bases separating them. The CDR3 is 13 residues long. CDR3 sequence (DNA): TGTGCCAGCAGTCGATCTGGGGCCAACGTCCTGACTTTC. Translation gives CASSRSGANVLTF.

This clonotype was found many times. The CDR3 nucleotides are TGCAGTGCTAGAGATCCCCGGGGGGGCAGGGGTATGAACACTGAAGCTTTCTTT. Translating it yields CSARDPRGGRGMNTEAFF. The genes are TRBV20-1 and TRBJ1-1, with a weak D call TRBD1 (6 bases). This CDR3 has 18 residues. Trimming left V 0 bases short and J 0 bases short, with 20 bases between. From germline, CDR1 is DFQATT and CDR2 SNEGSKA (reference sequence).

This sequence joins TRBV19 and TRBJ2-3; TRBD2 aligns across 7 bases. Per the germline V gene, CDR1 is LNHDA and CDR2 is SQIVND (reference sequence). The CDR3 is 15 amino acids. V lost 4 bases and J lost 0; bases outside the gene matches: 4. The CDR3 nucleotides read TGTGCCAGTAGTAAGCGGGGCCCGAGCACAGATACGCAGTATTTT. Protein: CASSKRGPSTDTQYF.